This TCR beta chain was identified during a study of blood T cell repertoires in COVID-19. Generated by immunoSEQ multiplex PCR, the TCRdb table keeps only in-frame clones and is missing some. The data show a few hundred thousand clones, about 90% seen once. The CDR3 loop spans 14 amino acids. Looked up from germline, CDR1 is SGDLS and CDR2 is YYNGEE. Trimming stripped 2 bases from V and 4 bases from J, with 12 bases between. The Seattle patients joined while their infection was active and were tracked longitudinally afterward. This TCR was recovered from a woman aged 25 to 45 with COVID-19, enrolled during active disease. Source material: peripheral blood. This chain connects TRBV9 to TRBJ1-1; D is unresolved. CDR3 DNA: TGTGCCAGCAGCGTGGGAGGACTCGGCACTGAAGCTTTCTTT. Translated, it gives CASSVGGLGTEAFF.